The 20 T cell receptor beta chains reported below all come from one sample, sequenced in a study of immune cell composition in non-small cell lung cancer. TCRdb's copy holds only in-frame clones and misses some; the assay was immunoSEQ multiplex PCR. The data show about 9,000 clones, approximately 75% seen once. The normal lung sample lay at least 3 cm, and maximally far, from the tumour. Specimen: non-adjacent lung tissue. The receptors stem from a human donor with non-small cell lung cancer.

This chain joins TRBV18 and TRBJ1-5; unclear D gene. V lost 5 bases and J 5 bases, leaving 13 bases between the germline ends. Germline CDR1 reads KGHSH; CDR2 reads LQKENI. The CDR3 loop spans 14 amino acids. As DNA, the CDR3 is TGTGCCAGCTCAGTCGCATGGGAGGATCAGCCCCAGCATTTT. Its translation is CASSVAWEDQPQHF.

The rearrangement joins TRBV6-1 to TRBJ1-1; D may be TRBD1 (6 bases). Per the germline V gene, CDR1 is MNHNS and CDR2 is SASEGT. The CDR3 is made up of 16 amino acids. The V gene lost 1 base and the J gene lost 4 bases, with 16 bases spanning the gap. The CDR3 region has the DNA TGTGCCAGCAGTGAAGGTAGGGGGGTAAAGCGCACTGAAGCTTTCTTT. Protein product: CASSEGRGVKRTEAFF.

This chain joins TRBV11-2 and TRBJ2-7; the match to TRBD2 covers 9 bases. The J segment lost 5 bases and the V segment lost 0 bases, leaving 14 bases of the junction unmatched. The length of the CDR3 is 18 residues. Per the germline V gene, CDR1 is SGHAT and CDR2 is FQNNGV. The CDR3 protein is CASSLERASGAQVNEQYF. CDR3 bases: TGTGCCAGCAGCTTAGAACGGGCTAGCGGGGCCCAGGTGAACGAGCAGTACTTC.

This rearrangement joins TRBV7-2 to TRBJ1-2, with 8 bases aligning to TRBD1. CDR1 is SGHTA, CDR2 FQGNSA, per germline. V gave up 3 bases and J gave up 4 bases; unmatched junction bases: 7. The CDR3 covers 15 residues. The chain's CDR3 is CASSFSTGAGYGYTF. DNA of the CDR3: TGTGCCAGCAGCTTTTCGACAGGGGCTGGCTATGGCTACACCTTC.

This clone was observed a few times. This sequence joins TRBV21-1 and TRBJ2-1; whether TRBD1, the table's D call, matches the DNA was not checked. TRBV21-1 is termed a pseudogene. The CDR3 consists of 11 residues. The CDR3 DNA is TGTGCCAGCGGGCACCCCAATGAGCAGTTCTTC. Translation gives CASGHPNEQFF.

This CDR3 is CASSLISGVGQPQHF. The CDR3, as DNA: TGTGCCAGCAGCTTGATTTCAGGGGTCGGGCAGCCCCAGCATTTT. The chain couples TRBV5-5 to TRBJ1-5; the D gene is possibly TRBD1 (6 bases). Trimming took off 1 base at V and 7 bases at J, with 15 bases between the two ends. Germline loops: CDR1 SGHKS, CDR2 YYEKEE (reference sequence). The CDR3 totals 15 residues. Supplemented by reference TRBV5-5 and TRBJ1-5, the full variable domain reads DAGVTQSPTHLIKTRGQQVTLRCSPISGHKSVSWYQQVLGQGPQFIFQYYEKEERGRGNFPDRFSARQFPNYSSELNVNALLLGDSALYLCASSLISGVGQPQHFGDGTRLSIL.

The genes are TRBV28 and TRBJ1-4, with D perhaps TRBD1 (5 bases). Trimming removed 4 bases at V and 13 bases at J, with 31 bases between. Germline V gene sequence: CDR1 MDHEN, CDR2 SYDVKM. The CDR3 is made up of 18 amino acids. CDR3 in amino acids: CASSSQLFGAGPGGALFF. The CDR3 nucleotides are TGTGCCAGCAGTTCCCAACTTTTTGGGGCCGGACCGGGCGGAGCACTGTTTTTT. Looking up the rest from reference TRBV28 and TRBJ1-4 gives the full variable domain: DVKVTQSSRYLVKRTGEKVFLECVQDMDHENMFWYRQDPGLGLRLIYFSYDVKMKEKGDIPEGYSVSREKKERFSLILESASTNQTSMYLCASSSQLFGAGPGGALFFGSGTQLSVL.

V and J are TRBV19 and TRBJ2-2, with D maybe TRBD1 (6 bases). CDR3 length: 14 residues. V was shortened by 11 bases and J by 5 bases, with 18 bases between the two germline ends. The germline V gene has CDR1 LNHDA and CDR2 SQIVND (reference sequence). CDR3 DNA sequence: TGTGCCGCGTCCCTCACAGGGTCGACCGGGGAGCTGTTTTTT. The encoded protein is CAASLTGSTGELFF. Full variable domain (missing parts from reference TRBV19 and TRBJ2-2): DGGITQSPKYLFRKEGQNVTLSCEQNLNHDAMYWYRQDPGQGLRLIYYSQIVNDFQKGDIAEGYSVSREKKESFPLTVTSAQKNPTAFYLCAASLTGSTGELFFGEGSRLTVL.

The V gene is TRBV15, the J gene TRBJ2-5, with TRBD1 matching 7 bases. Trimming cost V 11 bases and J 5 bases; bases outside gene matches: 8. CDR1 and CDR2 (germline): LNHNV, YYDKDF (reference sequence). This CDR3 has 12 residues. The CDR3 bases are TGTGCCTCTAGAAGAGGGGGCGAGACCCAGTACTTC. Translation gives CASRRGGETQYF. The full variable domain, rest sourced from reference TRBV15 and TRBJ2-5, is DAMVIQNPRYQVTQFGKPVTLSCSQTLNHNVMYWYQQKSSQAPKLLFHYYDKDFNNEADTPDNFQSRRPNTSFCFLDIRSPGLGDTAMYLCASRRGGETQYFGPGTRLLVL.

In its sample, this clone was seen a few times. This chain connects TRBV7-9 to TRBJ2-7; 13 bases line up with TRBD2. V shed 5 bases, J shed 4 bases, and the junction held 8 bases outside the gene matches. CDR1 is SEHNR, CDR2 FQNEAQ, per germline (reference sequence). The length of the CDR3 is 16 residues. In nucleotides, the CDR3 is TGTGCCAGCAGCCCAACTAGCGGGGGGGGCCTTTACGAGCAGTACTTC. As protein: CASSPTSGGGLYEQYF.

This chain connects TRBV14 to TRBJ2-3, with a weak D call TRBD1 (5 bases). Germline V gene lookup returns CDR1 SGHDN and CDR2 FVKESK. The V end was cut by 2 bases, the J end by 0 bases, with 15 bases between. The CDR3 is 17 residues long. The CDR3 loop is CASSQMQGTTSTDTQYF. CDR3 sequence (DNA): TGTGCCAGCAGCCAAATGCAGGGCACCACTAGCACAGATACGCAGTATTTT.

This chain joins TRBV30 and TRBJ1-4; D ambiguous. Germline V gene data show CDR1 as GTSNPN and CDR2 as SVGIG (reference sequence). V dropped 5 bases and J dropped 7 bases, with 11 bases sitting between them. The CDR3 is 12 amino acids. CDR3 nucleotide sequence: TGTGCCTGGTCGGAGGCCGGTGAAAAACTGTTTTTT. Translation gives CAWSEAGEKLFF. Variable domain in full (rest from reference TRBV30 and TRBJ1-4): SQTIHQWPATLVQPVGSPLSLECTVEGTSNPNLYWYRQAAGRGLQLLFYSVGIGQISSEVPQNLSASRPQDRQFILSSKKLLLSDSGFYLCAWSEAGEKLFFGSGTQLSVL.

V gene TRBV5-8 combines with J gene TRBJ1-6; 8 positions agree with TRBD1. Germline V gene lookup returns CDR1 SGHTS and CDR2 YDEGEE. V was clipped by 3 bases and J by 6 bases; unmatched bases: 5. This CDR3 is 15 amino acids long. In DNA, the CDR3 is TGTGCCAGCAGCTCGGTCGGACAGGGTAATTCACCCCTCCACTTT. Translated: CASSSVGQGNSPLHF.

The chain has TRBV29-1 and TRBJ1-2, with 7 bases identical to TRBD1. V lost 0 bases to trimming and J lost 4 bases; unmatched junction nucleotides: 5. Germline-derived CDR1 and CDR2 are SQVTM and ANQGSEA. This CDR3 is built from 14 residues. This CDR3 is CSVEEQGISYGYTF. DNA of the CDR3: TGCAGCGTTGAAGAACAGGGGATAAGCTATGGCTACACCTTC.

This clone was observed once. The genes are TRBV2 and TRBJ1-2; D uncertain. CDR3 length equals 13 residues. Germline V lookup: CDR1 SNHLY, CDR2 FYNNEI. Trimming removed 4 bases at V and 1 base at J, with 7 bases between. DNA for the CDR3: TGTGCCAGCAGTGTAGGTCGTAACTATGGCTACACCTTC. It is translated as CASSVGRNYGYTF. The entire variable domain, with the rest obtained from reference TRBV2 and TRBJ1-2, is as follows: EPEVTQTPSHQVTQMGQEVILRCVPISNHLYFYWYRQILGQKVEFLVSFYNNEISEKSEIFDDQFSVERPDGSNFTLKIRSTKLEDSAMYFCASSVGRNYGYTFGSGTRLTVV.

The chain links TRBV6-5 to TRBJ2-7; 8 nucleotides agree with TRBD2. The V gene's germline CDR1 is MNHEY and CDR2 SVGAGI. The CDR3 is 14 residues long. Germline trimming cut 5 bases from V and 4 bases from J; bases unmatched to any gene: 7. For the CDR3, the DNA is TGTGCCAGCAGTCCCTCCGGGGGGGGGTACGAGCAGTACTTC. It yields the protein CASSPSGGGYEQYF.

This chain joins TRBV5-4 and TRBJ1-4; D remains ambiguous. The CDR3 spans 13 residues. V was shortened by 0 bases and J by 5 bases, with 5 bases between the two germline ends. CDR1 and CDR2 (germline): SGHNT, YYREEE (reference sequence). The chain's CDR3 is CASSLDVNEKLFF. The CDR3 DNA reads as TGTGCCAGCAGCTTGGACGTCAATGAAAAACTGTTTTTT.

The CDR3 sequence is CASSLPTGQGGLNTEAFF. The CDR3 DNA reads as TGTGCCAGCAGCTTACCAACGGGACAGGGGGGACTGAACACTGAAGCTTTCTTT. The chain couples TRBV7-8 to TRBJ1-1; TRBD1 agrees at 11 bases. The CDR3 is 18 residues long. From germline, CDR1 is SGHVS and CDR2 FQNEAQ. V dropped 2 bases and J dropped 0; count of bases not matched to a gene: 8. Filled out from reference TRBV7-8 and TRBJ1-1, the complete variable domain reads GAGVSQSPRYKVAKRGQDVALRCDPISGHVSLFWYQQALGQGPEFLTYFQNEAQLDKSGLPSDRFFAERPEGSVSTLKIQRTQQEDSAVYLCASSLPTGQGGLNTEAFFGQGTRLTVV.

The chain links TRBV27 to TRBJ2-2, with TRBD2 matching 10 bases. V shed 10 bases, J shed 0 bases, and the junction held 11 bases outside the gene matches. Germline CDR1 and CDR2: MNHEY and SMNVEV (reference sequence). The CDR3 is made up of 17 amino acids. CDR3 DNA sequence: TGTGCCAACACCAGCGGGAGGGCCCCAACGAACACCGGGGAGCTGTTTTTT. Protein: CANTSGRAPTNTGELFF.

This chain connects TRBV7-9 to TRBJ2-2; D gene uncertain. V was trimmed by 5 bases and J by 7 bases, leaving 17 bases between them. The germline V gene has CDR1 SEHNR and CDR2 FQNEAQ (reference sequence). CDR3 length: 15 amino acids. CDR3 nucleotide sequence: TGTGCCAGCAGCCTTCGTCTTGGCGGTATCGGGGAGCTGTTTTTT. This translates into CASSLRLGGIGELFF.